Sequencing of this TCR beta chain was carried out in a study of blood T cell repertoires in COVID-19. The CDR3 extends over 16 amino acids. V was pared by 4 bases and J by 0 bases, with 15 bases between. Germline loops: CDR1 SGHRS, CDR2 YFSETQ. Measured with immunoSEQ multiplex PCR; TCRdb has only the in-frame clones, and not every one. The sample has about 53,000 clones; roughly 89% are singletons. The sequence came from a man in his sixties with active COVID-19. The V call is TRBV5-1, the J call TRBJ2-3; D uncertain. The specimen was peripheral blood. The CDR3, as DNA: TGCGCCAGCAGCGATTACGCAGAATCTAGCACAGATACGCAGTATTTT. It is translated as CASSDYAESSTDTQYF. Based on the CDR3 plus reference TRBV5-1 and TRBJ2-3, the full variable domain is KAGVTQTPRYLIKTRGQQVTLSCSPISGHRSVSWYQQTPGQGLQFLFEYFSETQRNKGNFPGRFSGRQFSNSRSEMNVSTLELGDSALYLCASSDYAESSTDTQYFGPGTRLTVL.